Below are 3 T cell receptor beta chains sequenced from a single sample in a study of cytomegalovirus exposure and HLA in healthy donors. Researchers ran the PCR with 60 Vbeta and 13 Jbeta primers. Data came from immunoSEQ multiplex PCR; TCRdb stores just in-frame clones and leaves some out. The sample lists some 120,000 clones, roughly 78% seen once, with about 11% in the top ten. The sample taken for sequencing was PBMCs. The receptors stem from a young man in good health and CMV-seropositive.

The gene calls are TRBV7-6 and TRBJ1-5; 8 nucleotides agree with TRBD1. Germline CDR1 and CDR2: SGHVS and FNYEAQ. The CDR3 extends over 16 amino acids. Losses at the gene ends were 1 base for V and 7 bases for J; bases not matched to a gene: 9. DNA of the CDR3: TGTGCCAGCAGCTTAGGCGACAGGGGTCTACGCCAGCCCCAGCATTTT. Residues: CASSLGDRGLRQPQHF.

This clone is judged medium-sized. This chain connects TRBV7-9 to TRBJ2-7; tentative D call: TRBD2 (7 bases). The CDR3 contains 14 residues. Germline assignment: CDR1 SEHNR and CDR2 FQNEAQ (reference sequence). V was trimmed by 8 bases and J by 3 bases, leaving 17 bases between them. The CDR3 sequence is CASAPGGMDYEQYF. The CDR3 nucleotides read TGTGCCAGCGCTCCGGGGGGCATGGACTACGAGCAGTACTTC.

V is TRBV13 and J is TRBJ2-6; 9 bases align to TRBD1. CDR1 PRHDT and CDR2 FYEKMQ come from the germline V gene (reference sequence). The CDR3 is 16 residues long. Trimming took 3 bases from V and 4 from J; bases not matched to a gene: 4. The CDR3 sequence is CASSFNRGRGANVLTF. DNA of the CDR3: TGTGCCAGCAGCTTTAACAGGGGGCGCGGGGCCAACGTCCTGACTTTC.